This T cell receptor beta chain stems from a study of regulatory T cells in long-lasting Graves disease. About the research overall: Duration of antithyroid drug therapy among newly diagnosed Graves' patients was under 3 months.

As for time point: newly diagnosed GD, antithyroid drugs for less than 3 months. RNA isolated from PBMCs was used to make the TCR library. This clonotype showed up just a few times. The CDR3 is 13 amino acids. Trimming left V 6 bases short and J 5 bases short, with 13 bases between. The V gene's germline CDR1 is MNHEY and CDR2 SVGEGT. HTBI primers from iRepertoire and Arm-PCR of CDR3 regions yielded the TCR beta libraries. A single record per CDR3 protein comes from TCRdb applying MiXCR to the multiplex PCR reads. This table has 350,000 to 450,000 distinct CDR3 sequences, 16% appearing once. A further study also used this sample, focusing on T cells in Graves' hyperthyroidism and ophthalmopathy. That source adds: Patients aged 18 to 65 had newly diagnosed hyperthyroidism that had lasted under 2 months. Ophthalmopathy stood apart from stable hyperthyroidism in a 13 V-J model.

This TCR was recovered from a man in his forties with Graves disease. The specimen comprised peripheral blood mononuclear cells (PBMCs), sampled at new diagnosis, from a patient treated with antithyroid drugs. V is TRBV6-2 or TRBV6-3 and J is TRBJ2-5, with D possibly matching TRBD2 (6 bases). CDR3 nucleotides: TGTGCCAGCAGCAAGGAGGGAGTGGAGACCCAGTACTTC. As protein: CASSKEGVETQYF.